Below are 11 T cell receptor beta chains sequenced from a single sample in a study of response to subunit inactivated influenza vaccine. TCRdb reanalysed the RT-PCR reads using MiXCR and keeps one entry per CDR3 protein. The sample yields approximately 520,000 distinct CDR3 sequences, 15% to 20% seen once. Here the sequenced sample was CD4+ T cells sorted from PBMCs, taken about 23 months after vaccination. These receptors came from a man in his fifties or sixties who received an inactivated influenza vaccine.

This chain links TRBV7-9 with TRBJ2-7; 7 bases align to TRBD2. The junction had 10 bases not matched to a gene; V was cut back by 5 bases and J by 0 bases. The germline CDR1 and CDR2 sequences are SEHNR and FQNEAQ (reference sequence). CDR3 length equals 16 residues. CDR3 nucleotides: TGTGCCAGCAGCCTTTTAGCGGGTTCAAGCTCCTACGAGCAGTACTTC. Translated, it gives CASSLLAGSSSYEQYF.

This clonotype appeared a few times. V gene TRBV20-1 combines with J gene TRBJ2-5, with D possibly being TRBD1 or TRBD2 (5 bases each). CDR3 length: 15 residues. The V and J ends lost 1 base and 2 bases respectively, with 14 bases between them. Germline CDR1 and CDR2: DFQATT and SNEGSKA (reference sequence). The CDR3, as DNA: TGCAGTGCTAGAGGGGACCGGACTGGGCAAGAGACCCAGTACTTC. This codes for CSARGDRTGQETQYF.

The rearrangement uses TRBV12-3 or TRBV12-4 and TRBJ2-2; no firm D call. V was trimmed by 6 bases and J by 0 bases, leaving 11 bases between them. The CDR3 has 15 residues. CDR3 nucleotide sequence: TGTGCCAGCAGACAATCCCAGTCGAACACCGGGGAGCTGTTTTTT. This sequence encodes CASRQSQSNTGELFF.

This clonotype occurred many times. Germline is not matched at one junction end, which may reflect a read error. CDR3 in DNA: TGTGCCACCAGCAGGGGTCCGGGACAGGAAAGCTTC. Protein sequence: CATSRGPGQESF. The rearrangement uses TRBV15 and TRBJ2-4; 8 positions agree with TRBD1. CDR3 length: 12 amino acids. Germline CDR1 LNHNV, CDR2 YYDKDF (reference sequence).

V and J are TRBV4-3 and TRBJ1-4; the match to TRBD1 covers 10 bases. This CDR3 has 15 residues. With 3 bases clipped from V and 8 bases from J, the junction kept 6 bases outside the gene matches. CDR1 and CDR2 from the germline V gene are LGHNA and YSLEER. The CDR3 spells CASSQGGQGLEKLFF. The DNA of the CDR3 is TGCGCCAGCAGCCAGGGGGGACAGGGGTTAGAAAAACTGTTTTTT.

This chain joins TRBV3-1 and TRBJ2-3; D gene unclear. The CDR3 spans 12 residues. Germline CDR1 and CDR2: LGHDT and YNNKEL (reference sequence). The V end was cut by 4 bases, the J end by 5 bases, with 7 bases between. The CDR3 DNA follows: TGTGCCAGCAGCCGCCTGCGAGATACGCAGTATTTT. It yields the protein CASSRLRDTQYF.

This sequence joins TRBV20-1 and TRBJ1-1; D is unclear. Trimming shortened V by 3 bases and J by 1 base, and 12 bases separated the two germline ends. CDR1 and CDR2 from the germline V gene are DFQATT and SNEGSKA (reference sequence). This CDR3 region has 14 residues. For the CDR3, the DNA is TGCAGTGCTAGGGAGTTTCTTTGGAACACTGAAGCTTTCTTT. Amino acids: CSAREFLWNTEAFF.

This clonotype was counted at least ten times. The chain links TRBV20-1 to TRBJ2-7, with D tentatively TRBD1 (6 bases). This CDR3 is 13 amino acids long. Per the germline V gene, CDR1 is DFQATT and CDR2 is SNEGSKA (reference sequence). V lost 3 bases and J lost 6, with 15 bases in between. The DNA for the CDR3 is TGCAGTGCTAGCCCAGGGGCTGTGGGCGAGCAGTACTTC. Translation gives CSASPGAVGEQYF.

The chain has TRBV5-1 and TRBJ1-2; possible D gene TRBD1, 6 bases. The germline gives CDR1 SGHRS, CDR2 YFSETQ. V was cut by 3 bases and J by 4 bases, with 10 bases left in between. The CDR3 is made up of 13 amino acids. Here the CDR3 reads CASSSGHLYGYTF. CDR3 bases: TGCGCCAGCAGCTCGGGACATCTCTATGGCTACACCTTC. Together with reference TRBV5-1 and TRBJ1-2, the CDR3 gives the full variable domain: KAGVTQTPRYLIKTRGQQVTLSCSPISGHRSVSWYQQTPGQGLQFLFEYFSETQRNKGNFPGRFSGRQFSNSRSEMNVSTLELGDSALYLCASSSGHLYGYTFGSGTRLTVV.

This chain links TRBV5-1 with TRBJ1-1; a weak D match, TRBD1 (5 bases). CDR3 length equals 15 residues. V was cut by 0 bases and J by 6 bases, with 15 bases left in between. Germline V lookup: CDR1 SGHRS, CDR2 YFSETQ. Here the CDR3 reads CASSLDLGQGPEAFF. The CDR3, as DNA: TGCGCCAGCAGCTTGGACCTAGGCCAGGGCCCTGAAGCTTTCTTT.

The chain combines TRBV9 with TRBJ2-5; no firm D call. CDR1 and CDR2 (germline): SGDLS, YYNGEE. The CDR3 totals 14 residues. Trimming stripped 0 bases from V and 5 bases from J, with 11 bases between. The CDR3 here is CASSVGQAVETQYF. The CDR3 DNA follows: TGTGCCAGCAGCGTAGGTCAGGCCGTGGAGACCCAGTACTTC.